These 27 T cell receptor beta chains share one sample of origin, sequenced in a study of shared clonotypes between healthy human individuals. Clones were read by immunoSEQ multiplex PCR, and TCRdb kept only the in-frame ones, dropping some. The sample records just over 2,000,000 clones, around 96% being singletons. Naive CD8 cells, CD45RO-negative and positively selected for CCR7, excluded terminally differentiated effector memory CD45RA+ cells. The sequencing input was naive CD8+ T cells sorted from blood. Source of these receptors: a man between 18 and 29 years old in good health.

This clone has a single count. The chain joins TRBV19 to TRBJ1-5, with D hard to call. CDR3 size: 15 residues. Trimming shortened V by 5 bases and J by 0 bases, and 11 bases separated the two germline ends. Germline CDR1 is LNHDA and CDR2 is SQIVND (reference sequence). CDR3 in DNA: TGTGCCAGTAGTTCACTACCTGGTAGCAATCAGCCCCAGCATTTT. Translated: CASSSLPGSNQPQHF.

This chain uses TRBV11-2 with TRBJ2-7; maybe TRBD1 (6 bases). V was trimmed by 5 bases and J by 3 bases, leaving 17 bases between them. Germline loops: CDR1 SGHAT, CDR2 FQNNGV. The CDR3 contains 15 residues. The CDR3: CASSHSGRGLYEQYF. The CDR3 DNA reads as TGTGCCAGCAGCCACTCTGGCAGGGGCCTCTACGAGCAGTACTTC.

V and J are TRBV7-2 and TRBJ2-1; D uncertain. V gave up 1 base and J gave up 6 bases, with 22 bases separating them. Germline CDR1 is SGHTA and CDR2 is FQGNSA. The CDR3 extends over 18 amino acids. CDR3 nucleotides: TGTGCCAGCAGCTTAGGCGAGCCCTGGTCCACCGCCTTCAATGAGCAGTTCTTC. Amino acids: CASSLGEPWSTAFNEQFF.

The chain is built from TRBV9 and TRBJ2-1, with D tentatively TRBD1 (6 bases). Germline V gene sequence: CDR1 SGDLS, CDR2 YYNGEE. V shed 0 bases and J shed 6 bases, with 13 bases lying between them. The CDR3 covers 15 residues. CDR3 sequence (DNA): TGTGCCAGCAGCGTAGCAGGGGCCCCCGGCAATGAGCAGTTCTTC. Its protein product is CASSVAGAPGNEQFF.

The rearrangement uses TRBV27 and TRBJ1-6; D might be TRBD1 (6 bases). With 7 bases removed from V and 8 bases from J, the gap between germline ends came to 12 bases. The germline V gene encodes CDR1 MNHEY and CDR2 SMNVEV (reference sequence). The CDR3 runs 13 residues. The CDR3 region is CASTQGSHSPLHF. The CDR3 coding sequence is TGTGCCAGCACCCAGGGGTCGCATTCACCCCTCCACTTT.

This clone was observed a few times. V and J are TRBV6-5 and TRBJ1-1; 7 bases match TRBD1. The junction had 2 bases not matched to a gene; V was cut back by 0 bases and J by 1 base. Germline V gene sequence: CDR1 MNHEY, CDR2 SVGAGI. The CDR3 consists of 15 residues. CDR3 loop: CASSYSGQTNTEAFF. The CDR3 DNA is TGTGCCAGCAGTTACTCGGGACAGACGAACACTGAAGCTTTCTTT.

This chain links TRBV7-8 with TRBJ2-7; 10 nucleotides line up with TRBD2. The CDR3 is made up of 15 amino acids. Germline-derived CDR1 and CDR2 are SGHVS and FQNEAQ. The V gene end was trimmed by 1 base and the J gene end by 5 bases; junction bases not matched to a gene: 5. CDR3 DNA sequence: TGTGCCAGCAGCTTAGGTGGACTAGCGGTTAACGAGCAGTACTTC. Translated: CASSLGGLAVNEQYF.

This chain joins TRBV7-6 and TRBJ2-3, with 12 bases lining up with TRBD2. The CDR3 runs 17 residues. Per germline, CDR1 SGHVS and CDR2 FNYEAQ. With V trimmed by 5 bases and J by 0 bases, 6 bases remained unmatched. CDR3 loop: CASSAGTSGPSTDTQYF. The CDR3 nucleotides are TGTGCCAGCAGCGCCGGGACTAGCGGGCCAAGCACAGATACGCAGTATTTT.

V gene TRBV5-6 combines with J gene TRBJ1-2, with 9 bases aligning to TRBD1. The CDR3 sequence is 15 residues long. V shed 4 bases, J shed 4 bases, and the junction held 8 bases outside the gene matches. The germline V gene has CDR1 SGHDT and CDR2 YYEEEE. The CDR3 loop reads CASSAPGQGLYGYTF. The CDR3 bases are TGTGCCAGCAGCGCGCCGGGACAGGGACTCTATGGCTACACCTTC.

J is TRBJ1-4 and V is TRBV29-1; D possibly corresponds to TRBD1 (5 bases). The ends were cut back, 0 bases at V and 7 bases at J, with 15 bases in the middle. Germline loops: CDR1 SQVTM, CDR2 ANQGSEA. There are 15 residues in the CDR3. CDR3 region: CSVEEAGRPGEKLFF. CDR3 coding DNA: TGCAGCGTTGAAGAAGCGGGACGCCCCGGTGAAAAACTGTTTTTT. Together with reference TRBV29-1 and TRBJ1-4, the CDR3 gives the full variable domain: SAVISQKPSRDICQRGTSLTIQCQVDSQVTMMFWYRQQPGQSLTLIATANQGSEATYESGFVIDKFPISRPNLTFSTLTVSNMSPEDSSIYLCSVEEAGRPGEKLFFGSGTQLSVL.

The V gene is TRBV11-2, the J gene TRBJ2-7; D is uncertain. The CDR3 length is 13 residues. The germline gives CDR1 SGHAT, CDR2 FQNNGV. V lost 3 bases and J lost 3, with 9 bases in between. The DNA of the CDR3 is TGTGCCAGCAGCTTTCACAGTGACTACGAGCAGTACTTC. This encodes CASSFHSDYEQYF.

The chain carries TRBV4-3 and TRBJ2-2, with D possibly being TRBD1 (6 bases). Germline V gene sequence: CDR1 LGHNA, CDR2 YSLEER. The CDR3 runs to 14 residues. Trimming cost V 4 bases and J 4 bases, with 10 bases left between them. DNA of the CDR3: TGCGCCAGCAGCCGAGTAGGGGGCACCGGGGAGCTGTTTTTT. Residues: CASSRVGGTGELFF.

The chain's CDR3 is CASSHRLAGVSYNEQFF. As DNA, the CDR3 is TGTGCCAGCAGCCACAGACTAGCGGGAGTGTCCTACAATGAGCAGTTCTTC. This chain connects TRBV14 to TRBJ2-1, with 12 positions matching TRBD2. Germline V lookup: CDR1 SGHDN, CDR2 FVKESK. The V gene end was trimmed by 3 bases and the J gene end by 1 base; junction bases not matched to a gene: 4. The CDR3 is 17 amino acids.

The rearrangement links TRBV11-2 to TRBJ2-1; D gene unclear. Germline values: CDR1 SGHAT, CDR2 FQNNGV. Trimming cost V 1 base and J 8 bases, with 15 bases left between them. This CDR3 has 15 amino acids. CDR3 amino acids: CASSLGPTARHEQFF. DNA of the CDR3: TGTGCCAGCAGCTTAGGACCGACCGCGAGGCATGAGCAGTTCTTC.

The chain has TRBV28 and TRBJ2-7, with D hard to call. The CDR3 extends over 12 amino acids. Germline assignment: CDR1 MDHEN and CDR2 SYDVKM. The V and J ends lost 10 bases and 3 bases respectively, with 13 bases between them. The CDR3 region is CATESPSYEQYF. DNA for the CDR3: TGTGCCACCGAATCCCCAAGCTACGAGCAGTACTTC. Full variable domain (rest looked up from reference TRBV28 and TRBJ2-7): DVKVTQSSRYLVKRTGEKVFLECVQDMDHENMFWYRQDPGLGLRLIYFSYDVKMKEKGDIPEGYSVSREKKERFSLILESASTNQTSMYLCATESPSYEQYFGPGTRLTVT.

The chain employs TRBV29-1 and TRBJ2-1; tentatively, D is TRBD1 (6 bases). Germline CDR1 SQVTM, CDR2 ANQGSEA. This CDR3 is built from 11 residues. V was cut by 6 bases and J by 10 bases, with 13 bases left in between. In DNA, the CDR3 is TGCAGCGTATACACAGGGTACGAGCAGTTCTTC. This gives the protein CSVYTGYEQFF.

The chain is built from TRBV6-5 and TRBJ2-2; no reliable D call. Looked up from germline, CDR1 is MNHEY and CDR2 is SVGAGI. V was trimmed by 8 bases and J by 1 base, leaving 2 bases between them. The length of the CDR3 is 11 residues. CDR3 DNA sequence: TGTGCCAGCGGGAACACCGGGGAGCTGTTTTTT. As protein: CASGNTGELFF.

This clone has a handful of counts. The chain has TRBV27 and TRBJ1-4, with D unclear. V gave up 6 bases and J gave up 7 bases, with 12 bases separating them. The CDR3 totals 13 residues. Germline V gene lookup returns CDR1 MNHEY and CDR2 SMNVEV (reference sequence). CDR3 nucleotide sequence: TGTGCCAGCAGGCCGTTCGATGGTGAAAAACTGTTTTTT. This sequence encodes CASRPFDGEKLFF. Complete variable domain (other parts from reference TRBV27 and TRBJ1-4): EAQVTQNPRYLITVTGKKLTVTCSQNMNHEYMSWYRQDPGLGLRQIYYSMNVEVTDKGDVPEGYKVSRKEKRNFPLILESPSPNQTSLYFCASRPFDGEKLFFGSGTQLSVL.

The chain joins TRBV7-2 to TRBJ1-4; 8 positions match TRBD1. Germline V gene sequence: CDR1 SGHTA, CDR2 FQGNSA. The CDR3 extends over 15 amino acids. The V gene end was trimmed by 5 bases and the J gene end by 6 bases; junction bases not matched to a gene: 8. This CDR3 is CASSQRTGRYEKLFF. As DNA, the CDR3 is TGTGCCAGCAGCCAAAGGACAGGGCGGTATGAAAAACTGTTTTTT.

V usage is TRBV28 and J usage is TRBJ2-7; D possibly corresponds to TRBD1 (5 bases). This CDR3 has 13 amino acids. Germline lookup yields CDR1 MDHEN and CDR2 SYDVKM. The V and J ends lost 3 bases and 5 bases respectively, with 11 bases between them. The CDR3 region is CASSFVGRDEQYF. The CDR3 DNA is TGTGCCAGCAGTTTTGTTGGCAGGGACGAGCAGTACTTC.

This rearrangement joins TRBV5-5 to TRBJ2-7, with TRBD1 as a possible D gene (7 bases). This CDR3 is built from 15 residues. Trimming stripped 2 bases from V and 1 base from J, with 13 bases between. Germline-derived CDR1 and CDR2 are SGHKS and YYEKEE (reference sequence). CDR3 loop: CASSFRPGGSYEQYF. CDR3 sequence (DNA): TGTGCCAGCAGCTTCCGCCCAGGGGGGTCCTACGAGCAGTACTTC.

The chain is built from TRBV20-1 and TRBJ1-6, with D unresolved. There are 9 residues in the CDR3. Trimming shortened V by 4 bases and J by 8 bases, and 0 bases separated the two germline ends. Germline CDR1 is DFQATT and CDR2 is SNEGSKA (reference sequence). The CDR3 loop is CSANSPLHF. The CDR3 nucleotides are TGCAGTGCTAATTCACCCCTCCACTTT.

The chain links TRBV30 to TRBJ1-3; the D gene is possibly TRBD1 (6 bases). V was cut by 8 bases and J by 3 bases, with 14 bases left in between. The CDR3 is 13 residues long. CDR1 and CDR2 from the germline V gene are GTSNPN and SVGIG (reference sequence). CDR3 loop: CAVKGGLGNTIYF. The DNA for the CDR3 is TGTGCCGTGAAGGGGGGGCTTGGAAACACCATATATTTT.

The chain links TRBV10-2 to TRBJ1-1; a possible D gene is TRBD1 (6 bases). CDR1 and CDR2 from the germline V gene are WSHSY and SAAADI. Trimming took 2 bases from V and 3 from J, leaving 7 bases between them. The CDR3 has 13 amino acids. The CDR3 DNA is TGCGCCAGCAGTGAGACAGGGTACACTGAAGCTTTCTTT. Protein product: CASSETGYTEAFF.

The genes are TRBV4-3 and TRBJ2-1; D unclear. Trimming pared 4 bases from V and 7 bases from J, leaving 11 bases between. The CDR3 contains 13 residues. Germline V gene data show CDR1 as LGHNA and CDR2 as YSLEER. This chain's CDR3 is CASSPLLVNEQFF. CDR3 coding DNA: TGCGCCAGCAGCCCGCTCCTAGTGAATGAGCAGTTCTTC.

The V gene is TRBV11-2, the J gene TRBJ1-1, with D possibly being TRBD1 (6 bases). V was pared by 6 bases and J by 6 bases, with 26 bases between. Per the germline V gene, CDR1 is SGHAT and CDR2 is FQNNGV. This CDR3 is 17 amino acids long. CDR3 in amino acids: CASSTFPEAGDRAEAFF. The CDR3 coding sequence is TGTGCCAGCAGTACCTTCCCCGAGGCAGGGGACCGCGCTGAAGCTTTCTTT.

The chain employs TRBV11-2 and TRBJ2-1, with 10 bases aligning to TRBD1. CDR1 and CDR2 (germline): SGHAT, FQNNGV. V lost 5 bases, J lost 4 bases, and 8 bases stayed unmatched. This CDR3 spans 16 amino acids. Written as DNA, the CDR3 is TGTGCCAGCAGCCCATCTGGGACAGGGGCTTACAATGAGCAGTTCTTC. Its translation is CASSPSGTGAYNEQFF.